These 10 T cell receptor beta chains were all obtained from the same sample, sequenced in a study of OX40 agonist ivuxolimab in advanced cancers. Generated by immunoSEQ multiplex PCR, the TCRdb table keeps only in-frame clones and is missing some. The profile shows 50,000 to 60,000 clones, 82% of them singletons. This specimen consisted of CD4+ or CD8+ T cells sorted from blood, obtained in a trial of the OX40 agonist ivuxolimab. These receptors were obtained from an adult with an advanced solid tumor such as melanoma, head and neck, liver or kidney cancer.

V and J are TRBV6-6 and TRBJ1-3; D ambiguous. This CDR3 is 15 amino acids long. V lost 3 bases and J lost 1, with 10 bases in between. CDR1 is MNHNY and CDR2 is SVGAGI in the germline V gene (reference sequence). Here the CDR3 reads CASSYSGPSGNTIYF. The CDR3 DNA sequence: TGTGCCAGCAGTTATTCCGGGCCTTCTGGAAACACCATATATTTT.

The gene calls are TRBV10-3 and TRBJ2-3; D ambiguous. Per germline, CDR1 ENHRY and CDR2 SYGVKD. Deletions cut 2 bases from V and 2 bases from J, with 5 bases between. The CDR3 is made up of 13 amino acids. The CDR3 DNA sequence: TGTGCCATCAGTGAGGTGGCCACAGATACGCAGTATTTT. Amino acids: CAISEVATDTQYF.

The rearrangement links TRBV30 to TRBJ2-5; unclear D gene. CDR1 and CDR2 (germline): GTSNPN, SVGIG (reference sequence). The CDR3 extends over 11 amino acids. V was shortened by 2 bases and J by 4 bases, with 5 bases between the two germline ends. Written as DNA, the CDR3 is TGTGCCTGGAGTTCCTTAGAGACCCAGTACTTC. Encoded protein: CAWSSLETQYF.

The chain carries TRBV15 and TRBJ1-5; 9 positions agree with TRBD1. The germline V gene encodes CDR1 LNHNV and CDR2 YYDKDF (reference sequence). The CDR3 is made up of 15 amino acids. V lost 2 bases and J lost 5; bases outside the gene matches: 4. CDR3 in DNA: TGTGCCACCAGCAGACGCCGGGACAGGGATCAGCCCCAGCATTTT. Its translation: CATSRRRDRDQPQHF.

The V gene is TRBV5-1, the J gene TRBJ1-5, with D perhaps TRBD1 (5 bases). Trimming shortened V by 0 bases and J by 7 bases, and 14 bases separated the two germline ends. Germline V gives CDR1 SGHRS, CDR2 YFSETQ. The CDR3 has 15 amino acids. This chain's CDR3 is CASSLVGGSEQPQHF. In DNA form, the CDR3 reads TGCGCCAGCAGCTTGGTGGGGGGATCGGAACAGCCCCAGCATTTT. The complete variable domain, with remaining parts taken from reference TRBV5-1 and TRBJ1-5, reads KAGVTQTPRYLIKTRGQQVTLSCSPISGHRSVSWYQQTPGQGLQFLFEYFSETQRNKGNFPGRFSGRQFSNSRSEMNVSTLELGDSALYLCASSLVGGSEQPQHFGDGTRLSIL.

V and J are TRBV7-8 and TRBJ2-2, with D perhaps matching TRBD2 (6 bases). The CDR3 consists of 14 residues. The V end was cut by 0 bases, the J end by 5 bases, with 7 bases between. The germline V gene encodes CDR1 SGHVS and CDR2 FQNEAQ. Here the CDR3 reads CASSLASGTGELFF. The CDR3 DNA reads as TGTGCCAGCAGCTTAGCCAGCGGGACCGGGGAGCTGTTTTTT.

The chain uses TRBV10-2 and TRBJ2-2; D is unresolved. The CDR3 runs to 15 residues. Trimming left V 0 bases short and J 4 bases short, with 9 bases between. Germline V lookup: CDR1 WSHSY, CDR2 SAAADI. Written as DNA, the CDR3 is TGCGCCAGCAGTGAGTCGAATGTACGCACCGGGGAGCTGTTTTTT. Protein: CASSESNVRTGELFF.

V usage is TRBV7-8 and J usage is TRBJ2-2; TRBD1 might be the D (5 bases). Germline assignment: CDR1 SGHVS and CDR2 FQNEAQ. Trimming left V 2 bases short and J 1 base short, with 8 bases between. This CDR3 spans 15 amino acids. The CDR3 protein is CASSLSRGNTGELFF. CDR3 nucleotide sequence: TGTGCCAGCAGCTTAAGTAGGGGGAACACCGGGGAGCTGTTTTTT.

The chain joins TRBV21-1 to TRBJ2-2; the D call in the table, TRBD1, was not verified against the DNA. TRBV21-1 is tagged as a pseudogene. This CDR3 spans 19 amino acids. CDR3 region: CASSSPTGTDEANTGELFF. Here the CDR3 DNA reads TGTGCCAGCAGCTCTCCGACAGGAACGGATGAGGCGAACACCGGGGAGCTGTTTTTT.

The chain recombines TRBV11-2 with TRBJ2-4; the D is unclear. Germline V gene sequence: CDR1 SGHAT, CDR2 FQNNGV. The CDR3 covers 13 residues. The V end was cut by 8 bases, the J end by 0 bases, with 8 bases between. CDR3 DNA sequence: TGTGCCAGCGGGCGTCTAGCCAAAAACATTCAGTACTTC. This sequence encodes CASGRLAKNIQYF.